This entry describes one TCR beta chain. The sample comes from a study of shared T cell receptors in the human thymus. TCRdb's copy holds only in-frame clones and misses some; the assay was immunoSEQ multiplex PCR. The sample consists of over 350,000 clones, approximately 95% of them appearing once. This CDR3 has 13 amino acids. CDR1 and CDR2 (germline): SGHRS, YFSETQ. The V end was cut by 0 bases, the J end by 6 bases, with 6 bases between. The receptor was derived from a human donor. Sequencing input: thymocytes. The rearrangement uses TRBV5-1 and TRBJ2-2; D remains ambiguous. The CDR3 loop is CASSLVQPGELFF. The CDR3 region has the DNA TGCGCCAGCAGCTTGGTGCAGCCCGGGGAGCTGTTTTTT.